The entry that follows covers one TCR beta chain sequence. Its antigen remains unknown. The data belong to a study of CD8+ T cells in alopecia areata. Study-wide context: For treated patients, severity scores reflected the percentage of scalp area affected. General study results and limits: Scalp clonality and expanded CD8+ clones among the top 100 were significantly decreased by tofacitinib.

Sequencing used cDNA as its template, made by extracting RNA and reverse transcribing it. Measured with immunoSEQ multiplex PCR; TCRdb has only the in-frame clones, and not every one. The table has 210,000 or so clones, roughly three fifths seen once; the top ten hold roughly 1.2%. The treatment was: oral pan-JAK inhibitor, 5-10 mg twice daily. The specimen comprised CD4+ T cells sorted from blood, sampled at week 44, from a patient treated with tofacitinib. The TCR was taken from a human donor with alopecia areata.

The CDR3 region is CASSLVVSGELFF. The CDR3 DNA is TGTGCCAGCAGCCTCGTTGTCTCCGGGGAGCTGTTTTTT. The J gene is TRBJ2-2, the V gene TRBV5-6; unclear D gene. Germline CDR1 SGHDT, CDR2 YYEEEE. The ends were cut back, 4 bases at V and 6 bases at J, with 10 bases in the middle. The CDR3 has 13 amino acids.